This entry lists 6 T cell receptor beta chains sequenced from one sample in a study of siplizumab effects on memory and regulatory T cells. Assay: immunoSEQ multiplex PCR; the TCRdb copy retains only in-frame clones and omits some. Among 97,000 or so clones listed, 80% to 95% were seen once. The sample was CD4+ T cells sorted from blood. The receptors were sampled from a human donor in good health.

This chain connects TRBV6-1 to TRBJ2-6, with 7 nucleotides matching TRBD2. V gave up 8 bases and J gave up 2 bases; unmatched junction bases: 6. CDR1 is MNHNS and CDR2 is SASEGT in the germline V gene. This CDR3 contains 15 residues. Here the CDR3 reads CASFGGNPGANVLTF. The CDR3 DNA reads as TGTGCCAGCTTCGGGGGGAACCCTGGGGCCAACGTCCTGACTTTC.

The CDR3 here is CASSLAGQGVSNEQFF. CDR3 in DNA: TGTGCCAGCAGCTTAGCGGGACAGGGGGTCTCCAATGAGCAGTTCTTC. The chain combines TRBV7-6 with TRBJ2-1; 11 bases match TRBD1. The germline V gene has CDR1 SGHVS and CDR2 FNYEAQ. V was pared by 0 bases and J by 6 bases, with 4 bases of the junction left unmatched. The CDR3 is made up of 16 amino acids.

V usage is TRBV28 and J usage is TRBJ2-7, with 8 nucleotides matching TRBD2. Losses at the gene ends were 6 bases for V and 5 bases for J; bases not matched to a gene: 24. CDR1 MDHEN and CDR2 SYDVKM come from the germline V gene. This CDR3 is built from 19 residues. CDR3 sequence reads: CASRFTFGEREKHWDEQYF. DNA of the CDR3: TGTGCCAGCAGATTTACCTTTGGGGAGCGGGAGAAACATTGGGACGAGCAGTACTTC. The variable domain in full, completed from reference TRBV28 and TRBJ2-7, reads DVKVTQSSRYLVKRTGEKVFLECVQDMDHENMFWYRQDPGLGLRLIYFSYDVKMKEKGDIPEGYSVSREKKERFSLILESASTNQTSMYLCASRFTFGEREKHWDEQYFGPGTRLTVT.

This clone has just one count. The chain links TRBV5-6 to TRBJ2-1; D uncertain. The germline V and J ends were trimmed by 0 bases and 5 bases, with 15 bases remaining between them. Germline CDR1 reads SGHDT; CDR2 reads YYEEEE. The CDR3 length is 16 residues. CDR3 sequence reads: CASSLEWDLGNNEQFF. The CDR3 DNA is TGTGCCAGCAGCTTGGAATGGGATCTAGGGAACAATGAGCAGTTCTTC.

The rearrangement links TRBV5-6 to TRBJ1-1; D is perhaps TRBD1 (5 bases). CDR1 and CDR2 (germline): SGHDT, YYEEEE. This CDR3 is 18 amino acids long. Trimming shortened V by 5 bases and J by 2 bases, and 25 bases separated the two germline ends. The CDR3 is CASSPIRGQVRGNTEAFF. In DNA, the CDR3 is TGTGCCAGCAGTCCGATAAGGGGCCAGGTGAGGGGCAACACTGAAGCTTTCTTT.

V and J are TRBV12-5 and TRBJ1-5; 10 nucleotides line up with TRBD1. This CDR3 comprises 14 residues. V lost 6 bases and J lost 7; bases outside the gene matches: 6. CDR1 and CDR2 (germline): LGHNT, FRNRAP. This chain's CDR3 is CASGDRGQGQPQHF. CDR3 bases: TGTGCTAGTGGAGACAGGGGGCAAGGACAGCCCCAGCATTTT.